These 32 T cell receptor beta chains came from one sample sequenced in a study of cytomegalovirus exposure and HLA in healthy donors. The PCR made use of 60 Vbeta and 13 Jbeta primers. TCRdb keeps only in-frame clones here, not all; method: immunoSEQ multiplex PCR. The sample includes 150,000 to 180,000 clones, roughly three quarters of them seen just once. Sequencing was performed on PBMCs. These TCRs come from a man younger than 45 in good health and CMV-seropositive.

The CDR3, as DNA: TGTGCCAGCAGCTTCGGGGTCGCTGAAGCTTTCTTT. As protein: CASSFGVAEAFF. J is TRBJ1-1 and V is TRBV13, with D hard to call. The CDR3 runs 12 residues. Germline V gene data show CDR1 as PRHDT and CDR2 as FYEKMQ (reference sequence). V gave up 3 bases and J gave up 6 bases, with 8 bases separating them.

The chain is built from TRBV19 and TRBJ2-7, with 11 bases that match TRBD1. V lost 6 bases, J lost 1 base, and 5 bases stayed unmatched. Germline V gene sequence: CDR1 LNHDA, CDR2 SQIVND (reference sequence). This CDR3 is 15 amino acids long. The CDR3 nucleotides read TGTGCCAGTAGCCCGGGGACAGGGGGATCCTACGAGCAGTACTTC. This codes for CASSPGTGGSYEQYF.

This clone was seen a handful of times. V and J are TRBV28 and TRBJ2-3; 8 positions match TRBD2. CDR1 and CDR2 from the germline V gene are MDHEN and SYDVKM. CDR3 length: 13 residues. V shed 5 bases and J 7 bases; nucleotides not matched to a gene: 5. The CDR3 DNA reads TGTGCCAGCAGTCCGGGGGGGGGCAATACGCAGTATTTT. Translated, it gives CASSPGGGNTQYF.

The CDR3 sequence: CASSAQGAQGYGYTF. The CDR3 nucleotides are TGTGCCAGCAGCGCGCAGGGGGCGCAAGGCTATGGCTACACCTTC. The chain uses TRBV7-9 and TRBJ1-2; 8 bases align to TRBD1. CDR1 and CDR2 (germline): SEHNR, FQNEAQ (reference sequence). This CDR3 region has 15 residues. Germline trimming cut 5 bases from V and 4 bases from J; bases unmatched to any gene: 9. Variable domain in full (rest from reference TRBV7-9 and TRBJ1-2): DTGVSQNPRHKITKRGQNVTFRCDPISEHNRLYWYRQTLGQGPEFLTYFQNEAQLEKSRLLSDRFSAERPKGSFSTLEIQRTEQGDSAMYLCASSAQGAQGYGYTFGSGTRLTVV.

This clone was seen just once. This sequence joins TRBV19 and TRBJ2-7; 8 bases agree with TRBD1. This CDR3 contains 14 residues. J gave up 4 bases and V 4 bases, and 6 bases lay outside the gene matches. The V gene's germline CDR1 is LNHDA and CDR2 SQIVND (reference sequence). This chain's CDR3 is CASSRTGGSYEQYF. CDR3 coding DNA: TGTGCCAGTAGTAGAACAGGGGGGTCATACGAGCAGTACTTC.

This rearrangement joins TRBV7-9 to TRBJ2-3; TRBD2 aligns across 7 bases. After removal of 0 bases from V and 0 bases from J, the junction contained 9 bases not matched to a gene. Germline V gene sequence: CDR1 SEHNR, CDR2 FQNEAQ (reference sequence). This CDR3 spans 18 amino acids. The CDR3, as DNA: TGTGCCAGCAGCTTAGCAATAGTCGGTAGCGGGAGCACAGATACGCAGTATTTT. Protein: CASSLAIVGSGSTDTQYF.

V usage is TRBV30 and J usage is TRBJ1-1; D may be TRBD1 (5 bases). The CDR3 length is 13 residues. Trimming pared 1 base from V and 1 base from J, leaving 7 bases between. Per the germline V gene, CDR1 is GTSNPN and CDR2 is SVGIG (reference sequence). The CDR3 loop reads CAWSADRNTEAFF. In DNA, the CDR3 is TGTGCCTGGAGTGCCGACAGGAACACTGAAGCTTTCTTT.

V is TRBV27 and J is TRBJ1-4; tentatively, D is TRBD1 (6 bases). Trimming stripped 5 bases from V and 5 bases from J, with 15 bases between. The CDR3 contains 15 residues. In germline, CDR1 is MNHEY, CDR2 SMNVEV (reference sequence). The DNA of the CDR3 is TGTGCCAGCAGTCCCGACAGGCCGAGGAATGAAAAACTGTTTTTT. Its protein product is CASSPDRPRNEKLFF.

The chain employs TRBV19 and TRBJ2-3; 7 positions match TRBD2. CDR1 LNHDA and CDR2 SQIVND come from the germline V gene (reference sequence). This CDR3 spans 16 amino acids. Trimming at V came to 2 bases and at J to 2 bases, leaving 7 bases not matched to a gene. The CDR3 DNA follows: TGTGCCAGTAGTATATTTGCTAGCGGAAACACAGATACGCAGTATTTT. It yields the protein CASSIFASGNTDTQYF.

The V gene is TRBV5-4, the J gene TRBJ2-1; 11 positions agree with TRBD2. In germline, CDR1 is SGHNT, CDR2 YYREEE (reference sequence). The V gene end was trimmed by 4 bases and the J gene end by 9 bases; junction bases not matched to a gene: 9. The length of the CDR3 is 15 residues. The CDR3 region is CASSPLAGVVGEQFF. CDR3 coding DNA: TGTGCCAGCAGCCCACTAGCGGGAGTCGTAGGTGAGCAGTTCTTC.

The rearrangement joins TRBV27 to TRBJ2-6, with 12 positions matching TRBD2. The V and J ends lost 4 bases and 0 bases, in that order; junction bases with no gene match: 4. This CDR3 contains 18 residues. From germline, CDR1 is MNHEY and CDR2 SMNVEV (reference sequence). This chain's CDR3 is CASSSRLAGDSGANVLTF. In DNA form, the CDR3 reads TGTGCCAGCAGTTCTCGACTAGCGGGAGACTCTGGGGCCAACGTCCTGACTTTC.

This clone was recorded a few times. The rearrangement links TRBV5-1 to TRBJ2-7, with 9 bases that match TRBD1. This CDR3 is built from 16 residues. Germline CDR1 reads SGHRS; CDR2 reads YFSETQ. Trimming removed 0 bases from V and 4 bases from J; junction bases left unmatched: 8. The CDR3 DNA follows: TGCGCCAGCAGCTTGGGTAGGGACAGGGTTACTTACGAGCAGTACTTC. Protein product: CASSLGRDRVTYEQYF. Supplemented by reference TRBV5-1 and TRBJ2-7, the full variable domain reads KAGVTQTPRYLIKTRGQQVTLSCSPISGHRSVSWYQQTPGQGLQFLFEYFSETQRNKGNFPGRFSGRQFSNSRSEMNVSTLELGDSALYLCASSLGRDRVTYEQYFGPGTRLTVT.

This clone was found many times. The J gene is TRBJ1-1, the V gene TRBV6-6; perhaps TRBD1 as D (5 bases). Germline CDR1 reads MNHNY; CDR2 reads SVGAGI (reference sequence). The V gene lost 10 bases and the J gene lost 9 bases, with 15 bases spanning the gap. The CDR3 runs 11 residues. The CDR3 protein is CATTVLGQAFF. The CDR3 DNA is TGTGCCACCACAGTGTTGGGGCAAGCTTTCTTT.

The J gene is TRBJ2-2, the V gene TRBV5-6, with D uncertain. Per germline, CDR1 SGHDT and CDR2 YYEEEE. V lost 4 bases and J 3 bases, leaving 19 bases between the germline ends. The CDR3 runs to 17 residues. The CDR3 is CASSRTATGGDTGELFF. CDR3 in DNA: TGTGCCAGCAGCCGAACCGCGACCGGTGGAGACACCGGGGAGCTGTTTTTT.

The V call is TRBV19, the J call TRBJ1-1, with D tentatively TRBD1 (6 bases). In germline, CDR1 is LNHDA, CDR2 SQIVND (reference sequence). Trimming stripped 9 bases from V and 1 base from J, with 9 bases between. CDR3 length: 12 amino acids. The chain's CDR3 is CARQTGNTEAFF. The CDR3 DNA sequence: TGTGCCAGGCAGACAGGGAACACTGAAGCTTTCTTT. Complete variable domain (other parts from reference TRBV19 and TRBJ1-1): DGGITQSPKYLFRKEGQNVTLSCEQNLNHDAMYWYRQDPGQGLRLIYYSQIVNDFQKGDIAEGYSVSREKKESFPLTVTSAQKNPTAFYLCARQTGNTEAFFGQGTRLTVV.

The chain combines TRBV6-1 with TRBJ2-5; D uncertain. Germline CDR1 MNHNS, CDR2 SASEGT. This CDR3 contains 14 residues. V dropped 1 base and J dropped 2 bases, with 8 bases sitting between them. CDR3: CASSEVRVQETQYF. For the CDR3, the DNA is TGTGCCAGCAGTGAAGTACGGGTACAAGAGACCCAGTACTTC.

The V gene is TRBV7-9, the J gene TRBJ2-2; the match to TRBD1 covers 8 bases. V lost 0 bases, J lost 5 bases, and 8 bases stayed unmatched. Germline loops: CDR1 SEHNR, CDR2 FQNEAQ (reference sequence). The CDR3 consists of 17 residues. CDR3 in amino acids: CASSLAPGQEITGELFF. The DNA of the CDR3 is TGTGCCAGCAGCTTAGCGCCGGGACAGGAGATTACCGGGGAGCTGTTTTTT.

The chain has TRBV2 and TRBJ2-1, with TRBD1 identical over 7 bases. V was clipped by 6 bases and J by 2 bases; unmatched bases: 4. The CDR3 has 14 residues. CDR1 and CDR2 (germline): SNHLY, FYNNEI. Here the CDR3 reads CASRDRRPYNEQFF. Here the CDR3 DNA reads TGTGCCAGCAGGGACAGGCGTCCCTACAATGAGCAGTTCTTC.

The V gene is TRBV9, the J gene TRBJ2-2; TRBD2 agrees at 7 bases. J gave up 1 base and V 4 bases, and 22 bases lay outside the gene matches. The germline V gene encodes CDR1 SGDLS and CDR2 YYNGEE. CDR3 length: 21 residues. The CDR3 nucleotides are TGTGCCAGCAGCCAAGCGGGACTGGCGACCCTCGGAGGGGAGAACACCGGGGAGCTGTTTTTT. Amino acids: CASSQAGLATLGGENTGELFF.

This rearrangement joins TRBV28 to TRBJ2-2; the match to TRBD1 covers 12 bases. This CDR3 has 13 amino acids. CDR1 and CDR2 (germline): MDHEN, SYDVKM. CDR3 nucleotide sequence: TGTGCGGGGACAGGGGGCGACACCGGGGAGCTGTTTTTT. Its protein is CAGTGGDTGELFF.

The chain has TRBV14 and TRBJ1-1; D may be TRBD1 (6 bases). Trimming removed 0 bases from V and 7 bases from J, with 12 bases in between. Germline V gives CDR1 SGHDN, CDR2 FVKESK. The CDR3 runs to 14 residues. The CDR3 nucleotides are TGTGCCAGCAGCCAAGAGAGGGGGTATGGTGAAGCTTTCTTT. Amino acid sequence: CASSQERGYGEAFF. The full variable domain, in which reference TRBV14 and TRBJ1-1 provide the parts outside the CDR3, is EAGVTQFPSHSVIEKGQTVTLRCDPISGHDNLYWYRRVMGKEIKFLLHFVKESKQDESGMPNNRFLAERTGGTYSTLKVQPAELEDSGVYFCASSQERGYGEAFFGQGTRLTVV.

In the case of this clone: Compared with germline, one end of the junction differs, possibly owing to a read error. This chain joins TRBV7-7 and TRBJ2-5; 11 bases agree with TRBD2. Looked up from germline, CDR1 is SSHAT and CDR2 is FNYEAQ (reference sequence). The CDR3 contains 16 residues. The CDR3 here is CASSPITSGGGETQYF. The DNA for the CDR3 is TGTGCTAGCAGCCCTATAACTAGCGGGGGCGGGGAGACCCAGTACTTC. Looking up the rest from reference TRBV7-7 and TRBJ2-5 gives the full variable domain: GAGVSQSPRYKVTKRGQDVTLRCDPISSHATLYWYQQALGQGPEFLTYFNYEAQPDKSGLPSDRFSAERPEGSISTLTIQRTEQRDSAMYRCASSPITSGGGETQYFGPGTRLLVL.

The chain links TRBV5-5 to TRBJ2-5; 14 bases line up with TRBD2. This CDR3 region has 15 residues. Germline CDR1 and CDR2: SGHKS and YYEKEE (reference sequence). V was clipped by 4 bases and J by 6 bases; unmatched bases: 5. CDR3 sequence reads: CASSARLAGGQTQYF. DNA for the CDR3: TGTGCCAGCAGCGCCAGACTAGCGGGAGGGCAGACCCAGTACTTC.

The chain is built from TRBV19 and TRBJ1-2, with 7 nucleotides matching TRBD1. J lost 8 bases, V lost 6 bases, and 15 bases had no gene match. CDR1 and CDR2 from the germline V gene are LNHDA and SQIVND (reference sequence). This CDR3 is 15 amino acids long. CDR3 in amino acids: CASSGVTGTVEGYTF. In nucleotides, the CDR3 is TGTGCCAGTAGCGGGGTTACCGGGACAGTGGAAGGCTACACCTTC. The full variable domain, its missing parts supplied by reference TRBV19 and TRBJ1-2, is DGGITQSPKYLFRKEGQNVTLSCEQNLNHDAMYWYRQDPGQGLRLIYYSQIVNDFQKGDIAEGYSVSREKKESFPLTVTSAQKNPTAFYLCASSGVTGTVEGYTFGSGTRLTVV.

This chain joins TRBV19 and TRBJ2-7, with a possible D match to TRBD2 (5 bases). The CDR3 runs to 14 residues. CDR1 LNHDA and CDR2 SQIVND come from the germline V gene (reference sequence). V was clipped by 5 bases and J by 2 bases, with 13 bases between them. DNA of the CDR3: TGTGCCAGTAGTTTCACATGGGGAGCCTACGAGCAGTACTTC. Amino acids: CASSFTWGAYEQYF.

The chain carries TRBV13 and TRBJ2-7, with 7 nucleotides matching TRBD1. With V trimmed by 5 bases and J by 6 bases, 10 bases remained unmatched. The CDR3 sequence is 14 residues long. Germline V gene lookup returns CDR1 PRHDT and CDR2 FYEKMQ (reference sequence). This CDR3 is CASSPDRERREQYF. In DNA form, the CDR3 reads TGTGCCAGCAGCCCCGACAGGGAAAGGCGCGAGCAGTACTTC.

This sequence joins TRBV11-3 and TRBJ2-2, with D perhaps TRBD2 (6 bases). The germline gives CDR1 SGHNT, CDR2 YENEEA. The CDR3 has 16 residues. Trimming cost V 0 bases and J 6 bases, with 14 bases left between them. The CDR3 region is CASSLDPGVSAGELFF. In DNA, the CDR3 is TGTGCCAGCAGCTTAGATCCGGGAGTATCCGCCGGGGAGCTGTTTTTT.

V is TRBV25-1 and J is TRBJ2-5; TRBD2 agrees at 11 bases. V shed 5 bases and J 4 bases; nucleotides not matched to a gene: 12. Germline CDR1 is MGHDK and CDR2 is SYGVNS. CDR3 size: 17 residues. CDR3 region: CASSRLAGSGPRETQYF. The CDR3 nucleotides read TGTGCCAGCAGTCGACTAGCGGGATCCGGACCAAGAGAGACCCAGTACTTC.

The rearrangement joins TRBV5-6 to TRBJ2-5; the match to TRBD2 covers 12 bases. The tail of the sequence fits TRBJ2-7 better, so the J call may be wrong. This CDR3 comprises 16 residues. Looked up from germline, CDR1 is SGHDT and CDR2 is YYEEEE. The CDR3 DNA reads TGTGCCAGCAGCTTTACTAGCGGGAGGTTAATCTACGAGCAGTACTTC. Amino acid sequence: CASSFTSGRLIYEQYF.

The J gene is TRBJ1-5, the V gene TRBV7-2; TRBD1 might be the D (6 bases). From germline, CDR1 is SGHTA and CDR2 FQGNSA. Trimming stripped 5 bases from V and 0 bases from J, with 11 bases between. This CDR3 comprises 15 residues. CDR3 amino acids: CASSEGHFSNQPQHF. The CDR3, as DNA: TGTGCCAGCAGCGAGGGACATTTTAGCAATCAGCCCCAGCATTTT.

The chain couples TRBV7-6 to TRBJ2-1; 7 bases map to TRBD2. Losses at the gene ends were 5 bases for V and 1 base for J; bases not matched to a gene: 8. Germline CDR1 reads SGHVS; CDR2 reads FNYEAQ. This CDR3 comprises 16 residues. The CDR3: CASSLELAASYNEQFF. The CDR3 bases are TGTGCCAGCAGCCTCGAGCTAGCGGCATCCTACAATGAGCAGTTCTTC.

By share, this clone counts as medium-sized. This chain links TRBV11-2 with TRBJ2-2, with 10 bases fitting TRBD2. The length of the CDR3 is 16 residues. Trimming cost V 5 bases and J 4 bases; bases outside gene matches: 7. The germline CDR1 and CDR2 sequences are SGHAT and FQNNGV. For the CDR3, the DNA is TGTGCCAGCAGCATTTCTAGCGGGAGTGCCACCGGGGAGCTGTTTTTT. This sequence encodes CASSISSGSATGELFF.